The 9 T cell receptor beta chains reported below all come from one sample, sequenced in a study of cytomegalovirus exposure and HLA in healthy donors. Use of 60 Vbeta and 13 Jbeta primers characterized the PCR. The repertoire was sequenced with immunoSEQ multiplex PCR; TCRdb's copy has only in-frame clones and lacks some. Found here are about 160,000 clones, under 75% of them singletons; the top ten hold about 7%. The specimen was PBMCs. Every receptor here comes from a man in his forties in good health and CMV-seropositive.

The rearrangement joins TRBV2 to TRBJ2-2; 7 bases fit TRBD1. The junction had 12 bases not matched to a gene; V was cut back by 7 bases and J by 4 bases. In germline, CDR1 is SNHLY, CDR2 FYNNEI. This CDR3 is 16 amino acids long. CDR3 nucleotides: TGTGCCAGCATTAAAGACAGGGCCCTTCGCACCGGGGAGCTGTTTTTT. It is translated as CASIKDRALRTGELFF.

J is TRBJ1-5 and V is TRBV6-1; TRBD1 matches 9 bases. The CDR3 is 16 amino acids. V dropped 2 bases and J dropped 2; count of bases not matched to a gene: 4. From germline, CDR1 is MNHNS and CDR2 SASEGT. The CDR3 is CASSELRTGGNQPQHF. CDR3 coding DNA: TGTGCCAGCAGTGAACTCCGGACAGGGGGCAATCAGCCCCAGCATTTT.

This rearrangement joins TRBV18 to TRBJ1-4; D is unresolved. Germline V gene lookup returns CDR1 KGHSH and CDR2 LQKENI. V was pared by 3 bases and J by 8 bases, with 16 bases between. The CDR3 contains 15 residues. In nucleotides, the CDR3 is TGTGCCAGCTCACCGCCGGGGAGCCCTGGGGAAAAACTGTTTTTT. Encoded protein: CASSPPGSPGEKLFF.

V usage is TRBV5-4 and J usage is TRBJ2-3; D perhaps matches TRBD2 (6 bases). Trimming removed 4 bases at V and 3 bases at J, with 15 bases between. This CDR3 contains 15 residues. Germline-derived CDR1 and CDR2 are SGHNT and YYREEE (reference sequence). This CDR3 is CASSTGLRGTDTQYF. CDR3 coding DNA: TGTGCCAGCAGCACGGGACTCCGGGGGACAGATACGCAGTATTTT.

The chain joins TRBV6-6 to TRBJ2-5; D is unclear. Trimming took off 0 bases at V and 2 bases at J, with 13 bases between the two ends. The CDR3 has 16 residues. Germline CDR1 MNHNY, CDR2 SVGAGI (reference sequence). CDR3: CASSYSRPAVQETQYF. CDR3 coding DNA: TGTGCCAGCAGTTACTCCCGACCGGCGGTACAAGAGACCCAGTACTTC.

This clone was picked up a small number of times. This rearrangement joins TRBV9 to TRBJ2-7, with D hard to call. With 0 bases removed from V and 0 bases from J, the gap between germline ends came to 7 bases. Germline CDR1 reads SGDLS; CDR2 reads YYNGEE. The CDR3 is 14 amino acids. CDR3: CASSVGVRSYEQYF. DNA of the CDR3: TGTGCCAGCAGCGTAGGCGTCCGCTCCTACGAGCAGTACTTC. Based on the CDR3 plus reference TRBV9 and TRBJ2-7, the full variable domain is DSGVTQTPKHLITATGQRVTLRCSPRSGDLSVYWYQQSLDQGLQFLIQYYNGEERAKGNILERFSAQQFPDLHSELNLSSLELGDSALYFCASSVGVRSYEQYFGPGTRLTVT.

This chain uses TRBV19 with TRBJ1-3; TRBD1 matches 7 bases. From germline, CDR1 is LNHDA and CDR2 SQIVND (reference sequence). Germline trimming cut 7 bases from V and 2 bases from J; bases unmatched to any gene: 8. The CDR3 is 15 residues long. The CDR3 reads CASILGTDPGNTIYF. The CDR3 nucleotides are TGTGCCAGTATCTTGGGGACAGATCCTGGAAACACCATATATTTT.

The chain combines TRBV27 with TRBJ2-3; TRBD1 aligns across 10 bases. J was trimmed by 1 base and V by 6 bases; bases with no gene match: 13. The CDR3 sequence is 18 residues long. Germline V gene data show CDR1 as MNHEY and CDR2 as SMNVEV (reference sequence). The CDR3 DNA follows: TGTGCCAGCAGCGGTCCCCGCGCCGACAGGGGGCGCACAGATACGCAGTATTTT. Protein: CASSGPRADRGRTDTQYF.

V and J are TRBV6-5 and TRBJ1-2, with D possibly being TRBD1 (6 bases). The CDR3 length is 14 residues. V was clipped by 6 bases and J by 8 bases, with 19 bases between them. CDR1 is MNHEY, CDR2 SVGAGI, per germline. The CDR3 here is CASSFPGPQGGYTF. Written as DNA, the CDR3 is TGTGCCAGCAGCTTCCCCGGGCCTCAGGGGGGCTACACCTTC.